These 19 T cell receptor beta chains came from one sample sequenced in a study of breast tumors, draining lymph nodes, adjacent tissues. TCRdb reprocessed the multiplex PCR reads via MiXCR and lists one record per CDR3 protein. This sample yields approximately 210,000 distinct CDR3 sequences, of which 32% are seen a single time; around 1.5% belongs to the top ten. Breast cancer patients provided tissue from their axillary draining lymph nodes. The specimen was axillary lymph node tissue. These receptors all stem from a female donor with breast cancer. Some clones in this sample may be carry-over from other donors' samples.

Concerning this clonotype itself: This sequence may be a read error, since a much larger clone differs from it by one base. The V gene is TRBV7-9, the J gene TRBJ2-2; 12 bases are a match to TRBD2. This CDR3 has 16 residues. V trimming: 8 bases; J trimming: 5 bases; junction bases outside the gene matches: 9. The germline V gene encodes CDR1 SEHNR and CDR2 FQNEAQ (reference sequence). DNA of the CDR3: TGTGCCAGCGGCCCTAGCGGGAGGGCCCGAACCGGGGAGCTGTTTTTT. Amino acids: CASGPSGRARTGELFF.

This clonotype was recorded many times. The chain links TRBV7-3 to TRBJ2-2; 13 nucleotides agree with TRBD2. The CDR3 is 19 residues long. With V trimmed by 0 bases and J by 1 base, 5 bases remained unmatched. The germline gives CDR1 SGHTA, CDR2 FQGTGA. In DNA form, the CDR3 reads TGTGCCAGCAGCTTAACGGCCTGGACTAGCGGGGGGAACACCGGGGAGCTGTTTTTT. Residues: CASSLTAWTSGGNTGELFF.

The chain joins TRBV5-1 to TRBJ1-5; TRBD1 matches 7 bases. CDR1 is SGHRS and CDR2 is YFSETQ in the germline V gene. The CDR3 contains 14 residues. Losses at the gene ends were 3 bases for V and 4 bases for J; bases not matched to a gene: 4. The CDR3 protein is CASSSGQPNQPQHF. CDR3 nucleotide sequence: TGCGCCAGCAGCTCGGGACAGCCGAATCAGCCCCAGCATTTT.

This clonotype was counted many times. The rearrangement links TRBV20-1 to TRBJ2-1, with D perhaps TRBD2 (6 bases). The CDR3 totals 15 residues. The germline V gene encodes CDR1 DFQATT and CDR2 SNEGSKA (reference sequence). Trimming stripped 5 bases from V and 6 bases from J, with 20 bases between. CDR3 DNA sequence: TGCAGTGCTCCCAGAGTCCGGGGCGGGGCCAATGAGCAGTTCTTC. This gives the protein CSAPRVRGGANEQFF.

This clonotype has ten or more counts. The chain is built from TRBV18 and TRBJ1-3; the D gene is possibly TRBD1 (6 bases). Germline V lookup: CDR1 KGHSH, CDR2 LQKENI. The CDR3 sequence is 14 residues long. V lost 6 bases and J lost 2, with 11 bases in between. The CDR3 DNA reads TGTGCCAGCTCCCGGGGGACAACTGGAAACACCATATATTTT. It encodes CASSRGTTGNTIYF.

This clonotype was seen ten or more times. This rearrangement joins TRBV5-8 to TRBJ1-2, with D unresolved. The CDR3 runs to 16 residues. Trimming cost V 4 bases and J 0 bases, with 16 bases left between them. Germline V gene data show CDR1 as SGHTS and CDR2 as YDEGEE. The CDR3 DNA is TGTGCCAGCAGCCACTCCTCGGCAGCTCCTAACTATGGCTACACCTTC. This encodes CASSHSSAAPNYGYTF.

The chain couples TRBV9 to TRBJ2-1; D is unresolved. Germline V gene lookup returns CDR1 SGDLS and CDR2 YYNGEE. The length of the CDR3 is 14 residues. Trimming stripped 4 bases from V and 9 bases from J, with 17 bases between. The CDR3 DNA follows: TGTGCCAGCAGCCAATTCACCGGGCCCTTTGAGCAGTTCTTC. This encodes CASSQFTGPFEQFF.

At least ten counts were recorded for this clonotype. The V gene is TRBV7-6, the J gene TRBJ2-3, with D possibly TRBD2 on 6 matching bases. The CDR3 is made up of 13 amino acids. V was clipped by 1 base and J by 13 bases, with 15 bases between them. The germline V gene encodes CDR1 SGHVS and CDR2 FNYEAQ. CDR3 loop: CASSLGRGTAEYF. As DNA, the CDR3 is TGTGCCAGCAGCTTAGGTCGCGGGACCGCGGAGTATTTT.

For this clonotype: With a much larger clone just one base away, this may be a read error. The rearrangement links TRBV7-3 to TRBJ2-3, with D perhaps TRBD1 (5 bases). This CDR3 is built from 12 residues. The germline CDR1 and CDR2 sequences are SGHTA and FQGTGA. The CDR3 coding sequence is TGTGCCAGCAGTACTGGCACAGGTACGCAGTATTTT. Amino acids: CASSTGTGTQYF.

This clonotype was counted many times. The rearrangement uses TRBV19 and TRBJ1-2; D might be TRBD1 (6 bases). The CDR3 has 18 amino acids. V was shortened by 3 bases and J by 2 bases, with 22 bases between the two germline ends. Germline CDR1 LNHDA, CDR2 SQIVND (reference sequence). Here the CDR3 DNA reads TGTGCCAGTAGTATGTCCCTTCCGACAGGTCGTTACAACTATGGCTACACCTTC. Protein: CASSMSLPTGRYNYGYTF.

This clonotype was counted ten times or more. The chain combines TRBV12-5 with TRBJ2-1, with 7 bases matching TRBD1. CDR1 LGHNT and CDR2 FRNRAP come from the germline V gene. V lost 4 bases to trimming and J lost 5 bases; unmatched junction nucleotides: 5. The CDR3 length is 14 residues. In DNA, the CDR3 is TGTGCTAGTGGTTGGGGGCAGGGGGACAATGAGCAGTTCTTC. This codes for CASGWGQGDNEQFF. Looking up the rest from reference TRBV12-5 and TRBJ2-1 gives the full variable domain: DARVTQTPRHKVTEMGQEVTMRCQPILGHNTVFWYRQTMMQGLELLAYFRNRAPLDDSGMPKDRFSAEMPDATLATLKIQPSEPRDSAVYFCASGWGQGDNEQFFGPGTRLTVL.

This clonotype was picked up many times. The chain carries TRBV29-1 and TRBJ1-3; D is possibly TRBD1 (5 bases). Trimming took off 1 base at V and 3 bases at J, with 7 bases between the two ends. Per the germline V gene, CDR1 is SQVTM and CDR2 is ANQGSEA. The CDR3 is 13 residues long. The CDR3 is CSVEVGHGNTIYF. In DNA, the CDR3 is TGCAGCGTTGAAGTGGGGCATGGAAACACCATATATTTT.

The chain is built from TRBV20-1 and TRBJ2-5; D unclear. Trimming took off 4 bases at V and 5 bases at J, with 8 bases between the two ends. The CDR3 is 11 residues long. Germline V gene lookup returns CDR1 DFQATT and CDR2 SNEGSKA (reference sequence). The CDR3 loop is CSANKVETQYF. In DNA, the CDR3 is TGCAGTGCTAACAAGGTGGAGACCCAGTACTTC.

V and J are TRBV6-5 and TRBJ2-1, with 8 bases identical to TRBD2. V shed 6 bases and J 7 bases; nucleotides not matched to a gene: 5. In germline, CDR1 is MNHEY, CDR2 SVGAGI. The CDR3 extends over 13 amino acids. The CDR3 reads CASRGTSMNEQFF. CDR3 in DNA: TGTGCCAGCAGGGGGACTAGTATGAATGAGCAGTTCTTC.

The sample holds one count of this clonotype. The chain uses TRBV14 and TRBJ2-7, with 7 bases fitting TRBD2. The CDR3 is made up of 15 amino acids. Unmatched junction bases numbered 9, after V lost 5 bases and J lost 2 bases. The germline gives CDR1 SGHDN, CDR2 FVKESK. Written as DNA, the CDR3 is TGTGCCAGCAGCTTGGGGGGGACGGGTACCTACGAGCAGTACTTC. Protein: CASSLGGTGTYEQYF. The full variable domain, in which reference TRBV14 and TRBJ2-7 provide the parts outside the CDR3, is EAGVTQFPSHSVIEKGQTVTLRCDPISGHDNLYWYRRVMGKEIKFLLHFVKESKQDESGMPNNRFLAERTGGTYSTLKVQPAELEDSGVYFCASSLGGTGTYEQYFGPGTRLTVT.

This clonotype was seen at least ten times. The V call is TRBV3-1, the J call TRBJ2-7, with TRBD2 matching 12 bases. Germline CDR1 is LGHDT and CDR2 is YNNKEL (reference sequence). This CDR3 is built from 16 residues. After removal of 1 base from V and 5 bases from J, the junction contained 6 bases not matched to a gene. The chain's CDR3 is CASSQAGLAGGDEQYF. CDR3 DNA sequence: TGTGCCAGCAGCCAAGCGGGGCTAGCGGGAGGGGACGAGCAGTACTTC.

This clonotype has a single count. This may come from a read error, since a much larger clone is one base off. The DNA for the CDR3 is TGTGCCGGCAGCCAAGATATAGCGGGAGTGACCGATGAGCAGTTCTTC. Protein: CAGSQDIAGVTDEQFF. V gene TRBV3-1 combines with J gene TRBJ2-1; 9 nucleotides agree with TRBD2. Per germline, CDR1 LGHDT and CDR2 YNNKEL (reference sequence). The length of the CDR3 is 16 residues.

Many counts were recorded for this clonotype. This CDR3 reads CASRGPTGIISYEQYF. Written as DNA, the CDR3 is TGTGCCAGCAGGGGTCCGACAGGGATAATCTCCTACGAGCAGTACTTC. The chain joins TRBV28 to TRBJ2-7, with 7 bases fitting TRBD1. Germline V gives CDR1 MDHEN, CDR2 SYDVKM. The CDR3 runs to 16 residues. V trimming: 6 bases; J trimming: 0 bases; junction bases outside the gene matches: 11.

As regards this clonotype: In this CDR3 the conserved last residue, phenylalanine or tryptophan, is missing, so a read error is likely. V usage is TRBV12-3 or TRBV12-4 and J usage is TRBJ2-6, with 8 bases lining up with TRBD2. The CDR3 sequence is 17 residues long. V was clipped by 0 bases and J by 2 bases; unmatched bases: 3. CDR3 coding DNA: TGTGCCAGCAGTTTAGCTCCGGGGGGGGCTGGGGCCAACGTCCTGACTGAC. It translates to CASSLAPGGAGANVLTD.